The 27 T cell receptor beta chains below come from one sample, sequenced in a study of beta chain features in type 1 diabetes (dated by TCRdb to between 2017 and 2018). Libraries were prepared through the immunoSEQ multiplex PCR assay. The entire amount of isolated RNA was reverse transcribed using the High Capacity cDNA Reverse Transcription Kit, so the sequenced TCRB transcripts were expressed ones. Held by TCRdb, this immuneACCESS table contains in-frame sequences only and omits some clones. Under half of the omission traces to an unresolved V gene where checked; the cause of the rest is unknown. Counted in this sample were hundreds of thousands of clones; about 16% of them appeared once. The top ten clones comprise around 0.095% of the sample. The sequenced material came from naive CD4+ T cells from blood. The sample's cell subset or site label, in plain terms: true naive CD4+ T cells. The receptor set was obtained from a man aged 18 to 29 in good health.

The gene calls are TRBV7-8 and TRBJ2-3; maybe TRBD2 (5 bases). This CDR3 has 14 amino acids. V lost 7 bases and J lost 4, with 15 bases in between. Per germline, CDR1 SGHVS and CDR2 FQNEAQ. In DNA, the CDR3 is TGTGCCAGCACCATCGTAGGAGGCGCAGATACGCAGTATTTT. Encoded protein: CASTIVGGADTQYF.

The chain uses TRBV7-9 and TRBJ2-7; D is unclear. V lost 6 bases and J lost 6, with 24 bases in between. CDR1 SEHNR and CDR2 FQNEAQ come from the germline V gene (reference sequence). The CDR3 extends over 16 amino acids. The CDR3 loop is CASRLLPSNGRCEQYF. CDR3 DNA sequence: TGTGCCAGCAGACTCCTCCCCTCAAACGGGCGATGCGAGCAGTACTTC.

The rearrangement uses TRBV6-6 and TRBJ2-7; a possible D gene is TRBD2 (5 bases). The CDR3 runs to 16 residues. The germline gives CDR1 MNHNY, CDR2 SVGAGI (reference sequence). V lost 6 bases and J 4 bases, leaving 22 bases between the germline ends. CDR3 nucleotide sequence: TGTGCCAGCAGCCCCCGGGGAGTTCACGGGTCGTACGAGCAGTACTTC. Translated: CASSPRGVHGSYEQYF.

In this sample, this clone turned up a few times. The rearrangement uses TRBV7-3 and TRBJ2-2; 8 nucleotides agree with TRBD1. The CDR3 totals 16 residues. V gave up 2 bases and J gave up 6 bases; unmatched junction bases: 8. Germline CDR1 is SGHTA and CDR2 is FQGTGA. This CDR3 reads CASSLYGTGVAGELFF. The CDR3 bases are TGTGCCAGCAGCTTATATGGGACAGGTGTTGCCGGGGAGCTGTTTTTT.

There are a few counts of this clone. V is TRBV5-8 and J is TRBJ1-2, with D possibly matching TRBD1 (6 bases). V was shortened by 0 bases and J by 4 bases, with 7 bases between the two germline ends. Germline loops: CDR1 SGHTS, CDR2 YDEGEE. There are 13 residues in the CDR3. The CDR3 region has the DNA TGTGCCAGCAGCTTGGAAGGGGGCTATGGCTACACCTTC. This gives the protein CASSLEGGYGYTF.

The chain has TRBV6-5 and TRBJ1-1; D may be TRBD1 (5 bases). Germline V CDR1 and CDR2: MNHEY, SVGAGI. The CDR3 sequence is 13 residues long. Trimming left V 6 bases short and J 6 bases short, with 14 bases between. CDR3 amino acids: CASSREGRAEAFF. The CDR3 DNA follows: TGTGCCAGCAGCCGGGAGGGGAGGGCTGAAGCTTTCTTT.

J is TRBJ1-5 and V is TRBV19, with a possible D match to TRBD1 (5 bases). The length of the CDR3 is 15 residues. CDR1 is LNHDA and CDR2 is SQIVND in the germline V gene (reference sequence). V was shortened by 3 bases and J by 4 bases, with 13 bases between the two germline ends. The CDR3 nucleotides read TGTGCCAGTAGTATCGAGCGACAGAGAAATCAGCCCCAGCATTTT. This encodes CASSIERQRNQPQHF.

This clone was seen only a few times. The V call is TRBV2, the J call TRBJ1-1; 9 positions agree with TRBD1. Trimming took 6 bases from V and 3 from J; bases not matched to a gene: 5. This CDR3 region has 14 residues. CDR1 SNHLY and CDR2 FYNNEI come from the germline V gene. This CDR3 reads CASRTTGGYTEAFF. DNA for the CDR3: TGTGCCAGCAGAACAACAGGGGGCTACACTGAAGCTTTCTTT.

The J gene is TRBJ2-4, the V gene TRBV14, with a possible D match to TRBD1 (6 bases). V lost 4 bases and J 0 bases, leaving 13 bases between the germline ends. The V gene's germline CDR1 is SGHDN and CDR2 FVKESK. CDR3 size: 16 residues. Here the CDR3 DNA reads TGTGCCAGCAGCCCGGGACACAACCTAGCCAAAAACATTCAGTACTTC. Residues: CASSPGHNLAKNIQYF.

This CDR3 reads CASSSTGNQPQHF. The CDR3 DNA reads TGTGCCAGCAGCTCGACAGGGAATCAGCCCCAGCATTTT. The chain recombines TRBV5-6 with TRBJ1-5; 7 nucleotides line up with TRBD1. J was trimmed by 4 bases and V by 3 bases; bases with no gene match: 1. The CDR3 loop spans 13 amino acids. The germline CDR1 and CDR2 sequences are SGHDT and YYEEEE.

V and J are TRBV7-2 and TRBJ2-3; 9 bases agree with TRBD2. From germline, CDR1 is SGHTA and CDR2 FQGNSA. The CDR3 spans 17 residues. J was trimmed by 2 bases and V by 2 bases; bases with no gene match: 8. This CDR3 is CASSLSGAGGHTDTQYF. The CDR3 nucleotides are TGTGCCAGCAGCTTAAGTGGGGCGGGAGGGCACACAGATACGCAGTATTTT.

This clone appeared a few times. The rearrangement joins TRBV7-9 to TRBJ2-7; TRBD2 is a possible D gene (6 bases). Deletions cut 1 base from V and 5 bases from J, with 15 bases between. Per the germline V gene, CDR1 is SEHNR and CDR2 is FQNEAQ (reference sequence). The CDR3 totals 15 residues. This CDR3 is CASSLDGGAAHEQYF. CDR3 nucleotide sequence: TGTGCCAGCAGCTTAGACGGCGGGGCAGCACACGAGCAGTACTTC.

A few counts support this clone. The rearrangement uses TRBV7-9 and TRBJ1-2; TRBD1 agrees at 9 bases. The V gene's germline CDR1 is SEHNR and CDR2 FQNEAQ (reference sequence). The CDR3 runs to 14 residues. V lost 5 bases, J lost 6 bases, and 7 bases stayed unmatched. Here the CDR3 reads CASSAGTGINGYTF. The CDR3 DNA is TGTGCCAGCAGCGCCGGGACAGGGATTAATGGCTACACCTTC.

A few counts support this clone. The chain has TRBV23-1 and TRBJ1-2, with 7 bases lining up with TRBD1. TRBV23-1 is an ORF, and what it does is uncertain. The CDR3 runs 16 residues. Germline trimming cut 1 base from V and 0 bases from J; bases unmatched to any gene: 5. The CDR3 spells CASSQLDRQTNYGYTF. Written as DNA, the CDR3 is TGCGCCAGCAGTCAATTGGACAGGCAAACTAACTATGGCTACACCTTC.

This clone was detected a few times. The genes are TRBV5-4 and TRBJ1-4; perhaps TRBD1 as D (6 bases). Trimming took off 2 bases at V and 6 bases at J, with 14 bases between the two ends. There are 15 residues in the CDR3. Germline lookup yields CDR1 SGHNT and CDR2 YYREEE (reference sequence). The CDR3 coding sequence is TGTGCCAGCAGCTTAAAACAGGGTTCGGATGAAAAACTGTTTTTT. Translated, it gives CASSLKQGSDEKLFF.

This clone was seen more than once but under ten times. The gene calls are TRBV7-2 and TRBJ2-2; D remains unclear. Trimming shortened V by 4 bases and J by 1 base, and 7 bases separated the two germline ends. The CDR3 totals 14 residues. CDR1 is SGHTA, CDR2 FQGNSA, per germline. CDR3 coding DNA: TGTGCCAGCAGCTCCCAAATGAACACCGGGGAGCTGTTTTTT. Translated: CASSSQMNTGELFF.

J is TRBJ1-5 and V is TRBV7-9; 9 bases agree with TRBD1. J lost 4 bases, V lost 3 bases, and 4 bases had no gene match. The germline CDR1 and CDR2 sequences are SEHNR and FQNEAQ (reference sequence). The CDR3 contains 15 residues. The DNA of the CDR3 is TGTGCCAGCAGCTTCGGGACAGGGCTAAATCAGCCCCAGCATTTT. It codes for CASSFGTGLNQPQHF.

This clone was detected only a few times. The V call is TRBV6-6, the J call TRBJ1-2; 10 nucleotides line up with TRBD1. The CDR3 contains 13 residues. The germline V gene encodes CDR1 MNHNY and CDR2 SVGAGI (reference sequence). V lost 6 bases to trimming and J lost 6 bases; unmatched junction nucleotides: 4. The CDR3 coding sequence is TGTGCCAGCAGAAGACAGGGGGCGAATGGCTACACCTTC. This codes for CASRRQGANGYTF.

At least ten counts were recorded for this clone. This chain links TRBV14 with TRBJ1-6; D is unclear. CDR1 and CDR2 (germline): SGHDN, FVKESK. The CDR3 extends over 12 amino acids. V shed 6 bases and J shed 9 bases, with 9 bases lying between them. CDR3 loop: CASSGESSPLHF. Here the CDR3 DNA reads TGTGCCAGCAGTGGGGAGAGTTCACCCCTCCACTTT.

This clone has only a few counts. V gene TRBV7-2 combines with J gene TRBJ2-7; D call uncertain. The V gene's germline CDR1 is SGHTA and CDR2 FQGNSA. The V end lost 3 bases, the J end lost 1 base, and 13 bases lay between the germline ends. This CDR3 is 15 amino acids long. The CDR3 here is CASSLSSVRSYEQYF. The CDR3 DNA is TGTGCCAGCAGCTTGTCGAGCGTCAGGTCCTACGAGCAGTACTTC.

The genes are TRBV7-2 and TRBJ2-3, with D unclear. The V gene lost 6 bases and the J gene lost 2 bases, with 15 bases spanning the gap. The germline CDR1 and CDR2 sequences are SGHTA and FQGNSA. The CDR3 consists of 15 residues. CDR3 loop: CASRWSRSTTDTQYF. The CDR3 DNA is TGTGCCAGCAGATGGTCCAGGAGCACCACAGATACGCAGTATTTT. The full variable domain, its missing parts supplied by reference TRBV7-2 and TRBJ2-3, is GAGVSQSPSNKVTEKGKDVELRCDPISGHTALYWYRQSLGQGLEFLIYFQGNSAPDKSGLPSDRFSAERTGGSVSTLTIQRTQQEDSAVYLCASRWSRSTTDTQYFGPGTRLTVL.

This clone appeared a few times. V gene TRBV7-9 combines with J gene TRBJ1-1; 9 bases are a match to TRBD1. This CDR3 region has 15 residues. The trim removed 1 base at V and 1 base at J, leaving 1 base unmatched. The germline V gene encodes CDR1 SEHNR and CDR2 FQNEAQ (reference sequence). DNA of the CDR3: TGTGCCAGCAGCTTAGGGGACAGGGAGAACACTGAAGCTTTCTTT. This sequence encodes CASSLGDRENTEAFF.

The chain employs TRBV6-5 and TRBJ2-3; 8 bases map to TRBD1. Looked up from germline, CDR1 is MNHEY and CDR2 is SVGAGI. This CDR3 region has 13 residues. The trim removed 6 bases at V and 14 bases at J, leaving 13 bases unmatched. Here the CDR3 DNA reads TGTGCCAGCAGGGAGGTATTAGGGGACAGGCGGTATTTT. It specifies CASREVLGDRRYF.

The V gene is TRBV29-1, the J gene TRBJ1-2; 7 bases fit TRBD1. Germline V gives CDR1 SQVTM, CDR2 ANQGSEA. The CDR3 length is 13 residues. V lost 7 bases to trimming and J lost 0 bases; unmatched junction nucleotides: 5. CDR3: CSARTGSNYGYTF. In nucleotides, the CDR3 is TGCAGCGCTAGGACAGGATCTAACTATGGCTACACCTTC.

The chain has TRBV4-3 and TRBJ2-2, with 7 nucleotides matching TRBD2. The length of the CDR3 is 15 residues. The V and J ends lost 0 bases and 6 bases, in that order; junction bases with no gene match: 4. CDR1 and CDR2 from the germline V gene are LGHNA and YSLEER. The CDR3 spells CASSQETSPAGELFF. The DNA of the CDR3 is TGCGCCAGCAGCCAAGAGACTAGCCCAGCCGGGGAGCTGTTTTTT.

V is TRBV5-4 and J is TRBJ2-3; 9 bases agree with TRBD2. CDR3 length equals 20 residues. From germline, CDR1 is SGHNT and CDR2 YYREEE (reference sequence). The junction had 17 bases not matched to a gene; V was cut back by 0 bases and J by 3 bases. The CDR3 coding sequence is TGTGCCAGCAGCTTGGGGGGGAGACTAGCGGCACCCCGTCAGACAGATACGCAGTATTTT. Its translation is CASSLGGRLAAPRQTDTQYF. The full variable domain, with the rest looked up from reference TRBV5-4 and TRBJ2-3, is ETGVTQSPTHLIKTRGQQVTLRCSSQSGHNTVSWYQQALGQGPQFIFQYYREEENGRGNFPPRFSGLQFPNYSSELNVNALELDDSALYLCASSLGGRLAAPRQTDTQYFGPGTRLTVL.

This chain connects TRBV28 to TRBJ2-4; TRBD1 matches at 8 bases. V dropped 6 bases and J dropped 7; count of bases not matched to a gene: 11. The CDR3 has 15 amino acids. The germline CDR1 and CDR2 sequences are MDHEN and SYDVKM. The CDR3: CASSPWTGKKNIQYF. In nucleotides, the CDR3 is TGTGCCAGCAGCCCTTGGACAGGGAAGAAGAACATTCAGTACTTC.